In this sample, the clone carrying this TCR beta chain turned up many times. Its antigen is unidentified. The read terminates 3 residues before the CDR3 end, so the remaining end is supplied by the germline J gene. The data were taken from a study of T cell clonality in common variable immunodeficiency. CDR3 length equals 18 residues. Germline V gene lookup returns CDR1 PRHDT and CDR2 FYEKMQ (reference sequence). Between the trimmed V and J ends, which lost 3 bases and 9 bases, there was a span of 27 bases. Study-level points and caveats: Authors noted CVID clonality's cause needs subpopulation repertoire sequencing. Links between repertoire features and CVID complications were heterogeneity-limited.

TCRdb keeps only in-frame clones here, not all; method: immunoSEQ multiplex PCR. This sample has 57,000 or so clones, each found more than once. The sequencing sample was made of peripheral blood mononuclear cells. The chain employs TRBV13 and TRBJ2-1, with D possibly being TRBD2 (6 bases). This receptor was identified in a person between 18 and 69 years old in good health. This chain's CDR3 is CASSFASGATAGSVEQFF. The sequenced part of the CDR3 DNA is TGTGCCAGCAGCTTTGCTAGTGGCGCCACTGCGGGGTCGGTTGAG.